The clone carrying this TCR beta chain was seen only a few times. Its target is not known. This sample is drawn from a study of vaccination and CD4 T cells after COVID-19. Across the whole study: For control cultures, the treatment was a CEFX pool, an HIV-1 Nef pool, or no peptide.

The Oncomine TCR Beta short-read assay was what sequenced the DNA obtained from cultured CD4+ T cells. Using its own MiXCR run on the PCR reads, TCRdb lists one record per CDR3 protein. Here the sample spans about 6,500 distinct CDR3 sequences, more than 40% being singletons. Treatment defined: approximately nine-day PBMC culture with coronavirus spike peptide pools or control peptides (ViraFEST assay). Before the COVID-19 pandemic (2011-2018), CD4+ T cells were obtained from the unexposed donor. Researchers reported culturing approximately 1.8 million PBMCs per well with 10 IU/ml IL-2 and about 9.2 ug/ml peptide pools. Half-medium changes with fresh IL-2 medium occurred on days 3 and 7. SARS-CoV-2 S/N and four cold-coronavirus spikes were used to probe unexposed-donor CD4+ T cells, cells permitting. The length of the CDR3 is 14 residues. V lost 4 bases to trimming and J lost 1 base, with 10 bases between them. Germline-derived CDR1 and CDR2 are MNHEY and SMNVEV (reference sequence).

The chain employs TRBV27 and TRBJ1-1; tentative D call: TRBD1 (6 bases). The source is a human donor in good health. Sequenced: CD4+ T cells from blood, cultured in vitro. The CDR3 reads CASSSRTANTEAFF. DNA for the CDR3: TGTGCCAGCAGTTCCCGGACAGCGAACACTGAAGCTTTCTTT.